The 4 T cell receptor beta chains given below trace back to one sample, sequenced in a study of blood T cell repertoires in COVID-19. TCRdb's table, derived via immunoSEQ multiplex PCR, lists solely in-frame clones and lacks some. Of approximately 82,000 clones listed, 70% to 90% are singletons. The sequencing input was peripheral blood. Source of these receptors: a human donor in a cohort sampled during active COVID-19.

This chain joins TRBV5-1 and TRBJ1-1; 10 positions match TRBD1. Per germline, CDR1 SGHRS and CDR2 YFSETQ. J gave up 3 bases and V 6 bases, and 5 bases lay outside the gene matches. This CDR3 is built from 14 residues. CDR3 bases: TGCGCCAGCAAGACAGGGGGCGTGTACACTGAAGCTTTCTTT. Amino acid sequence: CASKTGGVYTEAFF.

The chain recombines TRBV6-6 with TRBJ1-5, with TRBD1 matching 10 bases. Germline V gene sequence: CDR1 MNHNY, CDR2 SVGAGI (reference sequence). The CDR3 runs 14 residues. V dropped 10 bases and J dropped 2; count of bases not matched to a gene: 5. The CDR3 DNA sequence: TGTGCCATCGGACAGGGGGGAGGCAATCAGCCCCAGCATTTT. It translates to CAIGQGGGNQPQHF.

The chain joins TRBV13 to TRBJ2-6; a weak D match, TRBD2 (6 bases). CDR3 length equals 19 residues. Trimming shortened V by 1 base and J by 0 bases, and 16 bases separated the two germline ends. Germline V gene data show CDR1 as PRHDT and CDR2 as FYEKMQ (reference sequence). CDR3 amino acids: CASSLEAVGLTSGANVLTF. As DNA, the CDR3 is TGTGCCAGCAGCTTAGAGGCAGTGGGACTCACCTCTGGGGCCAACGTCCTGACTTTC.

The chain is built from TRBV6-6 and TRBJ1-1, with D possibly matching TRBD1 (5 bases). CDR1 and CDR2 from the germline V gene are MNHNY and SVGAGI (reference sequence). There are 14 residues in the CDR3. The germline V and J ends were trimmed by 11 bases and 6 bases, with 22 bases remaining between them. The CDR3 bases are TGTGCCGGAAACCCGGGAAGGAGGGGCTCTGAAGCTTTCTTT. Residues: CAGNPGRRGSEAFF.